This T cell receptor (beta chain) stems from a study of T cell responses to AZD1222 COVID-19 vaccine. The CDR3 loop spans 13 amino acids. Looked up from germline, CDR1 is MGHRA and CDR2 is YSYEKL. Between the trimmed V and J ends, which lost 4 bases and 3 bases, there was a span of 10 bases. Sequencing used immunoSEQ multiplex PCR; TCRdb keeps in-frame clones, though not all of them. Of 140,000 to 150,000 clones listed, just over 90% are singletons. The sequence derives from an adult in good health. The source material was peripheral blood, sampled on day 0 of MenACWY control vaccination. The V call is TRBV4-1, the J call TRBJ2-7; possibly TRBD2 for D (5 bases). DNA of the CDR3: TGCGCCAGCAGCCGGACTCCCTTCTACGAGCAGTACTTC. The encoded protein is CASSRTPFYEQYF.